This TCR beta chain was retrieved from a study of T cell repertoires in cytomegalovirus infection. Turning to the study itself: Newly reported HLA-C-restricted and thoroughly characterized HLA-B-restricted CMV epitopes were employed. Carrying CMV and the relevant HLA type showed in public TCR beta signatures. General study results and limits: Cumulative public TCR beta family frequency identified carriers of CMV plus the relevant HLA. Clonotype analysis showed dominance of the ex vivo response by HLA-C-restricted CMV-specific TCR beta clonotypes.

TCRdb passed the reads through MiXCR, listing each CDR3 protein once. The top ten clones hold around 15% of a sample with fewer than 1,000,000 distinct CDR3 sequences, 31% of them seen once. In this sample, this clonotype turned up many times. Its target is not known. The length of the CDR3 is 16 residues. V shed 1 base and J 5 bases; nucleotides not matched to a gene: 8. CDR1 and CDR2 from the germline V gene are SGHVS and FQNEAQ. The V call is TRBV7-8, the J call TRBJ2-1, with 7 bases lining up with TRBD1. Sequencing was performed on cultured CD8+ T cells from PBMCs, taken from culture after CMV antigen stimulation. This TCR was recovered from a human donor in good health (CMV status not recorded). Some clones in this sample may be carry-over from other donors' samples. The CDR3 DNA is TGTGCCAGCAGCTTAGTACCGACAGGGATAGACAATGAGCAGTTCTTC. The encoded protein is CASSLVPTGIDNEQFF.